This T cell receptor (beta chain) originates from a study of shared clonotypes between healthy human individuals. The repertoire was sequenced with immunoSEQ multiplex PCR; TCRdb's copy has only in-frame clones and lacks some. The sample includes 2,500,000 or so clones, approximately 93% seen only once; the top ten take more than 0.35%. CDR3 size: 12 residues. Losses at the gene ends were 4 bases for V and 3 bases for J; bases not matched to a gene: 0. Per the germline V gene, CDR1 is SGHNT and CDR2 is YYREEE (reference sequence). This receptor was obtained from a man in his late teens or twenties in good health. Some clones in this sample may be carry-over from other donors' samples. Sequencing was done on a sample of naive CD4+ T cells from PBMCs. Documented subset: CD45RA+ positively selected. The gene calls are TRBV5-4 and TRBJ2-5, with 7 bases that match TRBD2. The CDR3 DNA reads TGTGCCAGCAGCGGGGGGGAAGAGACCCAGTACTTC. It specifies CASSGGEETQYF.